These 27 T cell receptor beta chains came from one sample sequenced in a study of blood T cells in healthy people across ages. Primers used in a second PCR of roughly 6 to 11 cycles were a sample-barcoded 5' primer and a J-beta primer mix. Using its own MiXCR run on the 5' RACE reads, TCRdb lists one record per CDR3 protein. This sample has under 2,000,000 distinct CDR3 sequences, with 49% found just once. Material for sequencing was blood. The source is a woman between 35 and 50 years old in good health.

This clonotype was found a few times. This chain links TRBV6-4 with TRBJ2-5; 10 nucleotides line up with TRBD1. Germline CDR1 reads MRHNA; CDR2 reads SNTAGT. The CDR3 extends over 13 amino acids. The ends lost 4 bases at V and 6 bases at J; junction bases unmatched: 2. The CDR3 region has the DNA TGTGCCAGCAGTGGGGACAGGGGACAGACCCAGTACTTC. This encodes CASSGDRGQTQYF.

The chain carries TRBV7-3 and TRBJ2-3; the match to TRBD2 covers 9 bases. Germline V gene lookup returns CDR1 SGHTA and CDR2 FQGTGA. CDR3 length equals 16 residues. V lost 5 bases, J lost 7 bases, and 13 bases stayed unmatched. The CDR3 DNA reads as TGTGCCAGCAGCCTAAATCCGGGACTAGCAGGGCATACGCAGTATTTT. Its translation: CASSLNPGLAGHTQYF.

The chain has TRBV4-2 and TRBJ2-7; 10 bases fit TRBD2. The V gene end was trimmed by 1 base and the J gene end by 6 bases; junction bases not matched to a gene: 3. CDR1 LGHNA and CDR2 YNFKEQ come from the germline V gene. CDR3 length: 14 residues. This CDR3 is CASSQGGTSAEQYF. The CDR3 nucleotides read TGTGCCAGCAGCCAAGGGGGGACTAGCGCCGAGCAGTACTTC.

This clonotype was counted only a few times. The CDR3 spells CATGQGAASSYEQYF. The CDR3 DNA is TGTGCCACCGGACAGGGGGCCGCTAGCTCCTACGAGCAGTACTTC. V and J are TRBV10-3 and TRBJ2-7; 11 bases are a match to TRBD1. The V and J ends lost 10 bases and 0 bases, in that order; junction bases with no gene match: 8. Germline CDR1 reads ENHRY; CDR2 reads SYGVKD. This CDR3 spans 15 amino acids.

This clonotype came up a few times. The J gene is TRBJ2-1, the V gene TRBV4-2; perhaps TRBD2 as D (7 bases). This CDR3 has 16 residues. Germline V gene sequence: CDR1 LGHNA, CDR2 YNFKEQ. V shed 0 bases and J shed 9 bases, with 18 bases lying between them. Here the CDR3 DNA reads TGTGCCAGCAGCCAAGATCGTAGGGGGGGGAGCCGTGAGCAGTTCTTC. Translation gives CASSQDRRGGSREQFF.

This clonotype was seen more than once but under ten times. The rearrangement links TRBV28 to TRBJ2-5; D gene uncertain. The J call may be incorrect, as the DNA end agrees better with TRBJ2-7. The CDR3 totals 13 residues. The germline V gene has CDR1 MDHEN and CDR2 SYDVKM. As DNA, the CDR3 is TGTGCCAGCAGTTCCCCCGGCCCTCTCGAGCAGTACTTC. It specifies CASSSPGPLEQYF.

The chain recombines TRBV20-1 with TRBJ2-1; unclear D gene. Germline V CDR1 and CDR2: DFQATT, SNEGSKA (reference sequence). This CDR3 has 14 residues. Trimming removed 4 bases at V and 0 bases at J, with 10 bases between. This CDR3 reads CSATIPSSYNEQFF. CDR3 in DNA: TGCAGTGCTACTATCCCCAGCTCCTACAATGAGCAGTTCTTC.

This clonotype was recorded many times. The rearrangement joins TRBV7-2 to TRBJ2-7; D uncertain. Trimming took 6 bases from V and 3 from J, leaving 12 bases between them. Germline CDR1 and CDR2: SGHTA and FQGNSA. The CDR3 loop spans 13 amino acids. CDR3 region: CASSFLSSYEQYF. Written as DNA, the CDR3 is TGTGCCAGCAGTTTTCTCAGCAGCTACGAGCAGTACTTC.

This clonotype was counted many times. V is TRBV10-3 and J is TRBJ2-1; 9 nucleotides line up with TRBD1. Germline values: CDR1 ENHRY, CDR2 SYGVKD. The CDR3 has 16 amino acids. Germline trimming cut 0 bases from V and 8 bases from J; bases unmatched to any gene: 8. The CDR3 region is CAISESLGTGSDEQFF. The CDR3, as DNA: TGTGCCATCAGTGAGTCATTAGGGACAGGGAGCGATGAGCAGTTCTTC.

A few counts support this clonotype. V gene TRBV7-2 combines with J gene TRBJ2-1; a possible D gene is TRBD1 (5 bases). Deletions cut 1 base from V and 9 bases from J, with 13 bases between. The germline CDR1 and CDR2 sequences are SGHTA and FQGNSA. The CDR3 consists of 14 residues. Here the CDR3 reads CASSLENRTPEQFF. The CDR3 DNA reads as TGTGCCAGCAGCTTAGAAAATCGGACACCTGAGCAGTTCTTC.

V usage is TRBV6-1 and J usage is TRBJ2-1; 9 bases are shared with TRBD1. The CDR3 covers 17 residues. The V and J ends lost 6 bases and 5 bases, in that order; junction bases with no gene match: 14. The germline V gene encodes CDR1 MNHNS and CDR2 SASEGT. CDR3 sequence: CASSWYPGQGNNNEQFF. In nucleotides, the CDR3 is TGTGCCAGCAGCTGGTATCCGGGACAGGGAAATAACAATGAGCAGTTCTTC.

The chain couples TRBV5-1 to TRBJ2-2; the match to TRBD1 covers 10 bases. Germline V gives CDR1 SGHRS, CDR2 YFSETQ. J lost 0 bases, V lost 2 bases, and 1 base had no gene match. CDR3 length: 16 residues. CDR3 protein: CASSLGTGANTGELFF. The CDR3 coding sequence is TGCGCCAGCAGCTTAGGGACAGGGGCGAACACCGGGGAGCTGTTTTTT.

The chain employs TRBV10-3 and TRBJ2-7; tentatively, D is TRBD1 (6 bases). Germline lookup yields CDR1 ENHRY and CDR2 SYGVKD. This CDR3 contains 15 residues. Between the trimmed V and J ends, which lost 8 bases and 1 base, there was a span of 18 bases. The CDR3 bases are TGTGCCATCGCAGGAACCGAAGGGGGATCCTACGAGCAGTACTTC. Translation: CAIAGTEGGSYEQYF.

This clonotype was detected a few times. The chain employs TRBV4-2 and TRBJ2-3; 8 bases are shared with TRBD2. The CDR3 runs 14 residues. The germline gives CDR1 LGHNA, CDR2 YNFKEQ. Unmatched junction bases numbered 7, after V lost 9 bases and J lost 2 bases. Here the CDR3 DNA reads TGTGCCAGTGCGACTAGCGCTTACACAGATACGCAGTATTTT. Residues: CASATSAYTDTQYF.

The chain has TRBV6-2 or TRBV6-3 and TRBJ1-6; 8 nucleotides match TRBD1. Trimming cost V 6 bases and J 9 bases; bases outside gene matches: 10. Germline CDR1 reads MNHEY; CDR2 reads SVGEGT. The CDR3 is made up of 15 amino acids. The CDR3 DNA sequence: TGTGCCAGCAGACGCGTGGGACAGGCGATTTCACCCCTCCACTTT. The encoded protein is CASRRVGQAISPLHF.

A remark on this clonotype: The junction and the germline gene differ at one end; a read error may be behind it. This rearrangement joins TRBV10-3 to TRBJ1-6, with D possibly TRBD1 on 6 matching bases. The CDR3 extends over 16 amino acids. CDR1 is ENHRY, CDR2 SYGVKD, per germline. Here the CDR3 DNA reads TGTGCCATCAGTAAGTCGAACAGGGTTAATAATTCACCCCTCCACTTT. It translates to CAISKSNRVNNSPLHF.

CDR3 loop: CASSPAAPYGYTF. The DNA of the CDR3 is TGTGCCAGCAGCCCTGCAGCTCCCTATGGCTACACCTTC. This chain joins TRBV3-1 and TRBJ1-2, with unresolved D. Trimming removed 4 bases at V and 4 bases at J, with 10 bases between. CDR1 is LGHDT and CDR2 is YNNKEL in the germline V gene (reference sequence). The CDR3 length is 13 residues.

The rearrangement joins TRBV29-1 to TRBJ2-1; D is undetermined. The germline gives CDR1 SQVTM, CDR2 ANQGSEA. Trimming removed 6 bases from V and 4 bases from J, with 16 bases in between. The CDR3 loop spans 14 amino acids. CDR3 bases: TGCAGCGTCCCCAAGCCGGAGATTTACAATGAGCAGTTCTTC. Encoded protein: CSVPKPEIYNEQFF.

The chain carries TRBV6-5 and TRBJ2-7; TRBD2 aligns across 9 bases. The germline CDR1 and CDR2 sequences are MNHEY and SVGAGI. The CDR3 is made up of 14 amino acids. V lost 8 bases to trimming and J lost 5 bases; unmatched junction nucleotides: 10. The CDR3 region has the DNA TGTGCCAGCTGGAGGACTAGCGAGGGGGACGAGCAGTACTTC. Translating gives CASWRTSEGDEQYF.

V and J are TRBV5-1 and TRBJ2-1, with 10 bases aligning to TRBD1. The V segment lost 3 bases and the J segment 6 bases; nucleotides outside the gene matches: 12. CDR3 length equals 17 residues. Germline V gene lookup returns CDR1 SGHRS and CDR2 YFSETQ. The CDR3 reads CASSWGPDRGRRNEQFF. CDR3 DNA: TGCGCCAGCAGCTGGGGACCTGACAGGGGGCGACGCAATGAGCAGTTCTTC.

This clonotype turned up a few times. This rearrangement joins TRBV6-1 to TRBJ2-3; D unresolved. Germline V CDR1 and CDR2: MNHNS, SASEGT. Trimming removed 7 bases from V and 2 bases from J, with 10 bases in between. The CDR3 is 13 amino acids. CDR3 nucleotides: TGTGCCAGCATGCGGCTTCTCACAGATACGCAGTATTTT. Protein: CASMRLLTDTQYF.

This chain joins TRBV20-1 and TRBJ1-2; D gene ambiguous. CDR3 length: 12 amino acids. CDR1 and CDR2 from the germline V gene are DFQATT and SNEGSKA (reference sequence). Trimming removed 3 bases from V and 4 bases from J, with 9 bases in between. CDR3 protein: CSASSASYGYTF. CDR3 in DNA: TGCAGTGCTAGTTCTGCCTCCTATGGCTACACCTTC.

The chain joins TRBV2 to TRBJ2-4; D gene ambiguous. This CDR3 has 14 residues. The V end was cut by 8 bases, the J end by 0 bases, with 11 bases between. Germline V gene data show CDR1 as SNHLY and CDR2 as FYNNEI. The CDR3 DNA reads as TGTGCCAGCGGAAAGGAACTAGCCAAAAACATTCAGTACTTC. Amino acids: CASGKELAKNIQYF.

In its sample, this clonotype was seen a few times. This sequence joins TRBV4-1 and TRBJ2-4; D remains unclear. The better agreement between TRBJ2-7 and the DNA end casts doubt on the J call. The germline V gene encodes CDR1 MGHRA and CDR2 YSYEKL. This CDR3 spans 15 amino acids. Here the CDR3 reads CASSQVSQRAYEQYF. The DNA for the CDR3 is TGCGCCAGCAGCCAAGTCTCACAGAGAGCCTACGAGCAGTACTTC.

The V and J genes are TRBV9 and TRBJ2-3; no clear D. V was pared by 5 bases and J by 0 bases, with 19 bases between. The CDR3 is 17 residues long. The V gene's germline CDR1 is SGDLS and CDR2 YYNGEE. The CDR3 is CASSSNLFAASTDTQYF. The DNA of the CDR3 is TGTGCCAGCAGTTCTAATTTATTCGCCGCTAGCACAGATACGCAGTATTTT.

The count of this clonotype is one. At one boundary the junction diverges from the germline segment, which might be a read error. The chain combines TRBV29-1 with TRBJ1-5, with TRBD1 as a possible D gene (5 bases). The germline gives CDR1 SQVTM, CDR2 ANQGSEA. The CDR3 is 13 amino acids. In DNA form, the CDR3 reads TGCAGTGTTGGAGGACACTCCAATCAGCCCCAGCATTTT. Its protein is CSVGGHSNQPQHF.

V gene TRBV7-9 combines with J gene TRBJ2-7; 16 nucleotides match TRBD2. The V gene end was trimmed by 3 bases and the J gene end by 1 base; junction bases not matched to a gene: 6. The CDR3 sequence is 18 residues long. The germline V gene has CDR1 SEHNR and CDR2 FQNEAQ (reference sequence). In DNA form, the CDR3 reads TGTGCCAGCAGCTTGGGGACTAGCGGGGGGGCTCAGTCCTACGAGCAGTACTTC. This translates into CASSLGTSGGAQSYEQYF. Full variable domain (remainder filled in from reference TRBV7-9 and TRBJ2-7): DTGVSQNPRHKITKRGQNVTFRCDPISEHNRLYWYRQTLGQGPEFLTYFQNEAQLEKSRLLSDRFSAERPKGSFSTLEIQRTEQGDSAMYLCASSLGTSGGAQSYEQYFGPGTRLTVT.